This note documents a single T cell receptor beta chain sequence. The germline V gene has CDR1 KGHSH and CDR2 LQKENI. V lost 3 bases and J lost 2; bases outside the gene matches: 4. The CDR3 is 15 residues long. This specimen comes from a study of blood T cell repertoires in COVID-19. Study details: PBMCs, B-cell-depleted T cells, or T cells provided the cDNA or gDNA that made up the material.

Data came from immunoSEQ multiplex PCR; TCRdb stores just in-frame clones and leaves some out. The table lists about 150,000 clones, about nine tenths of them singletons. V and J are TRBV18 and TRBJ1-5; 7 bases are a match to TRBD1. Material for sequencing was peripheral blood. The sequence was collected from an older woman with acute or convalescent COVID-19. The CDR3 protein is CASSPGTARNQPQHF. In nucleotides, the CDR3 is TGTGCCAGCTCACCCGGGACAGCACGCAATCAGCCCCAGCATTTT.